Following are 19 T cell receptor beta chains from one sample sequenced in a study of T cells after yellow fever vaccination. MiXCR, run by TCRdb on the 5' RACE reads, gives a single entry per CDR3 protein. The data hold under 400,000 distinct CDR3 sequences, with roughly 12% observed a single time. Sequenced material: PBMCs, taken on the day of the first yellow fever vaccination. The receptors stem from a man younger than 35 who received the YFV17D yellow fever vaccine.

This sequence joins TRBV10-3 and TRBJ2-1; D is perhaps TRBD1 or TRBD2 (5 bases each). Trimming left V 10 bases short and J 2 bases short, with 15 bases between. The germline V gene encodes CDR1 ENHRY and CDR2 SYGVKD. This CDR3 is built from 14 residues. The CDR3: CATRARGAYNEQFF. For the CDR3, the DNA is TGTGCCACCCGGGCGAGGGGCGCCTACAATGAGCAGTTCTTC.

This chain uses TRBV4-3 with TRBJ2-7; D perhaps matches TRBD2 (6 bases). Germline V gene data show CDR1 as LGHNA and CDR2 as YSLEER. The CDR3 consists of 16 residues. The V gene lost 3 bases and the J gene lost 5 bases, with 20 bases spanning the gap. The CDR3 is CASSQGFPGLNNEQYF. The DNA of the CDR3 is TGCGCCAGCAGCCAGGGGTTTCCGGGACTGAATAACGAGCAGTACTTC.

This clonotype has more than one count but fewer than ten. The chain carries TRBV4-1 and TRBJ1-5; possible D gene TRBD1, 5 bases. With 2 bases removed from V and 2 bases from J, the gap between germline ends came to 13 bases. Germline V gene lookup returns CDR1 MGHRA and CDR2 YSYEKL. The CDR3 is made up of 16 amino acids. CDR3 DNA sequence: TGCGCCAGCAGCCAATTGGGAGGGGCTCGCAATCAGCCCCAGCATTTT. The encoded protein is CASSQLGGARNQPQHF.

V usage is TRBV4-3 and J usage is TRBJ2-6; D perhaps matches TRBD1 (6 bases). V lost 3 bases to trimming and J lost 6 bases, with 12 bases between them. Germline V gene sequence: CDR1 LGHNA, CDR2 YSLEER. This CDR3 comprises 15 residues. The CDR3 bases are TGCGCCAGCAGCCAGCGACGGGACATGGCCAACGTCCTGACTTTC. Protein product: CASSQRRDMANVLTF.

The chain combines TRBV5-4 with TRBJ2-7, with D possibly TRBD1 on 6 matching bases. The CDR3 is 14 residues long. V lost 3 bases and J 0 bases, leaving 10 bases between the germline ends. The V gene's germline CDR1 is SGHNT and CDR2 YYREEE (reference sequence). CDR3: CASSSWDNSYEQYV. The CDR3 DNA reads TGTGCCAGCAGCTCGTGGGACAACTCCTACGAGCAGTACGTC.

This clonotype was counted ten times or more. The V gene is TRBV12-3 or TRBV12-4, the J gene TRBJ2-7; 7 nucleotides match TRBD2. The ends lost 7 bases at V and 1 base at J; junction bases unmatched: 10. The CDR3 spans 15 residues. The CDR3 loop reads CASNRAGRLSYEQYF. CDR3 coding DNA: TGTGCCAGCAATAGAGCGGGGCGGCTATCCTACGAGCAGTACTTC.

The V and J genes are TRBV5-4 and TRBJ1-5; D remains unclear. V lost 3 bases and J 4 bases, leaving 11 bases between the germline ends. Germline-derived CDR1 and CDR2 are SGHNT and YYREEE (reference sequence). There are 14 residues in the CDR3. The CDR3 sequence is CASSYPERNQPQHF. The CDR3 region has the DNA TGTGCCAGCAGCTATCCAGAGCGTAATCAGCCCCAGCATTTT.

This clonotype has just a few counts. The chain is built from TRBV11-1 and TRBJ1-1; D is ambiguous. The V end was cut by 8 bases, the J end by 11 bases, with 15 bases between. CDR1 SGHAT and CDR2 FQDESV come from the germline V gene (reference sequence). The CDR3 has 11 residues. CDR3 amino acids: CASLRAGGAFF. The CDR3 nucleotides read TGTGCCAGCCTACGTGCTGGCGGGGCTTTCTTT.

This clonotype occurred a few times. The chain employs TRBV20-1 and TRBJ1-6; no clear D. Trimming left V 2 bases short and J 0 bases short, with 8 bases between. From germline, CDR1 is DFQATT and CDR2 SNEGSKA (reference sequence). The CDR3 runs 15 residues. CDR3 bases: TGCAGTGCTAGAAACACTCCCTCCTATAATTCACCCCTCCACTTT. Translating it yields CSARNTPSYNSPLHF.

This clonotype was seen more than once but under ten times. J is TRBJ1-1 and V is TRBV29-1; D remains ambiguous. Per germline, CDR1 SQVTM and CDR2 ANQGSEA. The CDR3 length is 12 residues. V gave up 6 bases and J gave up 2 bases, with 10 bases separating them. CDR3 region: CSVGSRNTEAFF. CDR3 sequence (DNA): TGCAGCGTGGGGTCACGAAACACTGAAGCTTTCTTT.

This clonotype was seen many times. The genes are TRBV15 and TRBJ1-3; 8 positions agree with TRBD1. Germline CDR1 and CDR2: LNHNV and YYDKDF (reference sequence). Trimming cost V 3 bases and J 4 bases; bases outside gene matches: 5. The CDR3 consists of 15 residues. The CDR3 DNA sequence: TGTGCCACCAGCAGGGACAGGGCCTCAGGAAACACCATATATTTT. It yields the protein CATSRDRASGNTIYF.

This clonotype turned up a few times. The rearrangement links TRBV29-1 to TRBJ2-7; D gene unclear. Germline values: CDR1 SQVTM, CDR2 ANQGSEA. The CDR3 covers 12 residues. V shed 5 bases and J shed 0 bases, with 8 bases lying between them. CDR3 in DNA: TGCAGCGTTTCTCCCAGCTCCTACGAGCAGTACTTC. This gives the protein CSVSPSSYEQYF.

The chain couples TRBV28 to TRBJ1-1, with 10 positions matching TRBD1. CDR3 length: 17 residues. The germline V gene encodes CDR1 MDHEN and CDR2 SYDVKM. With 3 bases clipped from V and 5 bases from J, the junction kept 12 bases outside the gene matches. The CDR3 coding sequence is TGTGCCAGCAGTTTGAGCGAAACCCGGGACAGGGGTACTGAAGCTTTCTTT. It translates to CASSLSETRDRGTEAFF.

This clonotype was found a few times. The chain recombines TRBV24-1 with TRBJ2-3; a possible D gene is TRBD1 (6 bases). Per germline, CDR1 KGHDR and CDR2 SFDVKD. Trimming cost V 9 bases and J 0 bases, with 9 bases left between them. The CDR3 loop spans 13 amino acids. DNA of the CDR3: TGTGCCACCTCGGACAGAAGCACAGATACGCAGTATTTT. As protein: CATSDRSTDTQYF.

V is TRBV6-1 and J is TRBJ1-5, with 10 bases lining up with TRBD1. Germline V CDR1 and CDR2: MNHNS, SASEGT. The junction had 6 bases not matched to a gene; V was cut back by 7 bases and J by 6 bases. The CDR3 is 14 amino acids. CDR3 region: CASKGQGSPQPQHF. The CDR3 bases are TGTGCCAGCAAGGGACAGGGGTCTCCTCAGCCCCAGCATTTT.

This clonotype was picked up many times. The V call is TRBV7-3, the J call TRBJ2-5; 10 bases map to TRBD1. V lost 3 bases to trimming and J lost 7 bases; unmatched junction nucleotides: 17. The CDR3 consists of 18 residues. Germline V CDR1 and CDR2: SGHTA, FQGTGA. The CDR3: CASSFTGQGVPSLGTQYF. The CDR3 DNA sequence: TGTGCCAGCAGCTTTACCGGACAGGGGGTTCCCTCTTTAGGGACCCAGTACTTC.

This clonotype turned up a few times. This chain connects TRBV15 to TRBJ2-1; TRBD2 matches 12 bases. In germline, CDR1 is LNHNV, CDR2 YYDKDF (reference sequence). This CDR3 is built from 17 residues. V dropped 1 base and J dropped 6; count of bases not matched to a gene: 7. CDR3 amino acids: CATSRAASGGAINEQFF. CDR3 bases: TGTGCCACCAGCAGAGCGGCTAGCGGGGGGGCCATCAATGAGCAGTTCTTC.

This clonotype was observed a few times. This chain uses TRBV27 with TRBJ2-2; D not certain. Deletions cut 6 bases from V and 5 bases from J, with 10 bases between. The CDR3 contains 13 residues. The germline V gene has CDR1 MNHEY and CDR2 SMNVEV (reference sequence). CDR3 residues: CASRSGYTGELFF. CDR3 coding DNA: TGTGCCAGCAGATCAGGTTATACCGGGGAGCTGTTTTTT.

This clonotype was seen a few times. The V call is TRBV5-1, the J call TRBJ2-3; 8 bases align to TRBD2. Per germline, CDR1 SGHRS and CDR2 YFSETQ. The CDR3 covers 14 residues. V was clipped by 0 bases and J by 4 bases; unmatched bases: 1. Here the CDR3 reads CASSLERGPDTQYF. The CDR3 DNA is TGCGCCAGCAGCTTGGAGCGGGGGCCAGATACGCAGTATTTT.